This TCR beta chain was identified in a study of blood T cell repertoires in COVID-19. Study-level information: Samples came from the United States, Italy and Spain, spanning acute and convalescent COVID-19. T cells, B-cell-depleted T cells, or PBMCs supplied cDNA or gDNA.

Some clones are missing from TCRdb's copy, which holds only in-frame ones; the method was immunoSEQ multiplex PCR. The repertoire holds a few hundred thousand clones, with more than 70% as singletons. The specimen was peripheral blood. The TCR comes from a woman aged 60 to 75 with COVID-19, enrolled during active disease.

The CDR3 DNA reads as TGTGCCAGCAGTGTGCCGGGGGGGAACACAGATACGCAGTATTTT. Translating it yields CASSVPGGNTDTQYF. V usage is TRBV2 and J usage is TRBJ2-3; 8 bases match TRBD2. This CDR3 contains 15 residues. V lost 4 bases, J lost 2 bases, and 5 bases stayed unmatched. Germline V lookup: CDR1 SNHLY, CDR2 FYNNEI.